This T cell receptor beta chain was retrieved from a study of blood T cell repertoires in COVID-19. About the study: Sites across the United States, Italy and Spain contributed samples from acute and convalescent COVID-19. T cells, B-cell-depleted T cells, or PBMCs provided the cDNA or gDNA that served as material.

Authors' methods: Reference gene primer amplification gave estimated nucleated cell counts. The method was immunoSEQ multiplex PCR; TCRdb's version includes in-frame clones alone and lacks a portion of them. V, J and clone size were drawn from that table, and D and trimming were deduced from the DNA. The data show roughly 100,000 clones, with more than 80% seen just once and approximately 26% held by the top ten. The sequenced sample consisted of peripheral blood. The sequence derives from a man aged 60-69 years with acute or convalescent COVID-19.

CDR3 residues: CASSLSGRGWETQYF. CDR3 sequence (DNA): TGTGCCAGCAGCTTGTCCGGCAGGGGATGGGAGACCCAGTACTTC. The gene calls are TRBV5-5 and TRBJ2-5; D might be TRBD1 (6 bases). V lost 1 base to trimming and J lost 5 bases, with 15 bases between them. This CDR3 region has 15 residues. CDR1 is SGHKS and CDR2 is YYEKEE in the germline V gene (reference sequence).